This T cell receptor beta chain came from a study of blood T cells in healthy people across ages. A second PCR, run for about 7 to 11 cycles, used a sample-barcoded 5' primer plus a J-beta primer mix. TCRdb re-called the 5' RACE reads with MiXCR, one entry per CDR3 protein. The data contain roughly 1,700,000 distinct CDR3 sequences, about 28% of them singletons. This clonotype has only a few counts. Germline V gives CDR1 LNHNV, CDR2 YYDKDF (reference sequence). With 1 base removed from V and 4 bases from J, the gap between germline ends came to 11 bases. CDR3 size: 14 residues. The rearrangement uses TRBV15 and TRBJ2-7; perhaps TRBD2 as D (6 bases). Sample: blood. The TCR sequence derives from a woman in her 30s in good health. The CDR3, as DNA: TGTGCCACCAGCAGAGGAGGGCGGGGATACGAGCAGTACTTC. Protein product: CATSRGGRGYEQYF.